The 21 T cell receptor beta chains below come from one sample, sequenced in a study of early stage breast cancer tumors. The assay was immunoSEQ multiplex PCR, and TCRdb's table has in-frame clones only and misses some. This table has about 72,000 clones, roughly three quarters appearing once. The sample was blood. Receptors were obtained from a person between 55 and 69 years old with breast cancer.

The chain is built from TRBV2 and TRBJ2-3, with 9 bases fitting TRBD2. The germline V gene encodes CDR1 SNHLY and CDR2 FYNNEI. CDR3 size: 14 residues. Losses at the gene ends were 2 bases for V and 7 bases for J; bases not matched to a gene: 4. The CDR3 sequence is CASSERREGNTQYF. The CDR3 nucleotides read TGTGCCAGCAGTGAACGGCGGGAGGGAAATACGCAGTATTTT. Full variable domain (outside the CDR3, taken from reference TRBV2 and TRBJ2-3): EPEVTQTPSHQVTQMGQEVILRCVPISNHLYFYWYRQILGQKVEFLVSFYNNEISEKSEIFDDQFSVERPDGSNFTLKIRSTKLEDSAMYFCASSERREGNTQYFGPGTRLTVL.

Written as DNA, the CDR3 is TGTGCCAGCAGCTCGGGACAGGGCCGGGCTAATGAAAAACTGTTTTTT. This gives the protein CASSSGQGRANEKLFF. This chain uses TRBV7-9 with TRBJ1-4; 9 positions agree with TRBD1. V was clipped by 4 bases and J by 3 bases; unmatched bases: 6. The CDR3 has 16 residues. The germline CDR1 and CDR2 sequences are SEHNR and FQNEAQ (reference sequence).

V is TRBV19 and J is TRBJ1-5; D not resolved. Between the trimmed V and J ends, which lost 1 base and 5 bases, there was a span of 6 bases. The CDR3 covers 13 residues. Germline-derived CDR1 and CDR2 are LNHDA and SQIVND (reference sequence). The CDR3 bases are TGTGCCAGTAGTATAGCAAAGGATCAGCCCCAGCATTTT. Residues: CASSIAKDQPQHF.

V gene TRBV7-9 combines with J gene TRBJ2-5; TRBD1 might be the D (6 bases). V gave up 7 bases and J gave up 5 bases, with 20 bases separating them. CDR1 and CDR2 (germline): SEHNR, FQNEAQ (reference sequence). This CDR3 region has 15 residues. CDR3 DNA sequence: TGTGCCAGCACCCGACAGGTGGGGGCTATGGAGACCCAGTACTTC. It translates to CASTRQVGAMETQYF.

Regarding this clone: This CDR3 is also generated by other DNA sequences in the sample. The V call is TRBV6-1, the J call TRBJ1-5, with TRBD1 as a possible D gene (5 bases). CDR1 is MNHNS, CDR2 SASEGT, per germline. The germline V and J ends were trimmed by 0 bases and 2 bases, with 8 bases remaining between them. This CDR3 spans 15 amino acids. The DNA for the CDR3 is TGTGCCAGCAGTGAAGCTGGGGGGGGCAATCAGCCCCAGCATTTT. Its translation is CASSEAGGGNQPQHF.

V is TRBV28 and J is TRBJ1-5; D is undetermined. The CDR3 consists of 14 residues. CDR1 MDHEN and CDR2 SYDVKM come from the germline V gene. Trimming left V 6 bases short and J 0 bases short, with 9 bases between. CDR3 residues: CASSWTISNQPQHF. The CDR3 DNA is TGTGCCAGCAGCTGGACTATTAGCAATCAGCCCCAGCATTTT.

A single count supports this clone. This chain uses TRBV30 with TRBJ2-5, with TRBD1 identical over 8 bases. The CDR3 totals 13 residues. Trimming took 3 bases from V and 5 from J; bases not matched to a gene: 5. Germline CDR1 GTSNPN, CDR2 SVGIG (reference sequence). CDR3 sequence: CAWSATGDETQYF. In DNA, the CDR3 is TGTGCCTGGAGCGCGACAGGGGACGAGACCCAGTACTTC.

The rearrangement uses TRBV5-1 and TRBJ2-1; 10 bases fit TRBD2. V dropped 6 bases and J dropped 4; count of bases not matched to a gene: 7. Germline V gives CDR1 SGHRS, CDR2 YFSETQ. CDR3 size: 15 residues. The CDR3 DNA is TGCGCCAGCACCCCGGGACTAGCGTCTTACAATGAGCAGTTCTTC. Translated, it gives CASTPGLASYNEQFF.

The chain combines TRBV2 with TRBJ2-5; D gene unclear. Germline V gene data show CDR1 as SNHLY and CDR2 as FYNNEI. This CDR3 contains 11 residues. Between the trimmed V and J ends, which lost 4 bases and 11 bases, there was a span of 11 bases. The CDR3 region is CASSGALEQYF. The CDR3 bases are TGTGCCAGCAGTGGGGCCCTGGAGCAGTACTTC. The full variable domain, rest sourced from reference TRBV2 and TRBJ2-5, is EPEVTQTPSHQVTQMGQEVILRCVPISNHLYFYWYRQILGQKVEFLVSFYNNEISEKSEIFDDQFSVERPDGSNFTLKIRSTKLEDSAMYFCASSGALEQYFGPGTRLLVL.

The V gene is TRBV10-3, the J gene TRBJ1-1; 9 bases are a match to TRBD1. The CDR3 is made up of 13 amino acids. Germline trimming cut 6 bases from V and 1 base from J; bases unmatched to any gene: 0. From germline, CDR1 is ENHRY and CDR2 SYGVKD. For the CDR3, the DNA is TGTGCCATCAGGACAGGGGGGAACACTGAAGCTTTCTTT. Translating gives CAIRTGGNTEAFF.

The V and J genes are TRBV19 and TRBJ2-1, with no clear D. Germline V gene lookup returns CDR1 LNHDA and CDR2 SQIVND (reference sequence). V shed 3 bases and J shed 1 base, with 10 bases lying between them. There are 15 residues in the CDR3. CDR3 nucleotides: TGTGCCAGTAGTATTTGGCCAGGTTCCTACAATGAGCAGTTCTTC. This sequence encodes CASSIWPGSYNEQFF.

The chain recombines TRBV9 with TRBJ2-3; D might be TRBD2 (5 bases). The CDR3 has 14 amino acids. Trimming removed 7 bases at V and 0 bases at J, with 12 bases between. Germline assignment: CDR1 SGDLS and CDR2 YYNGEE. The DNA for the CDR3 is TGTGCCAGCGAAGCGGACTCTAGCACAGATACGCAGTATTTT. Its translation is CASEADSSTDTQYF.

V is TRBV6-6 and J is TRBJ2-7, with a weak D call TRBD2 (7 bases). Trimming pared 0 bases from V and 2 bases from J, leaving 11 bases between. CDR3 length equals 15 residues. Looked up from germline, CDR1 is MNHNY and CDR2 is SVGAGI (reference sequence). CDR3 sequence reads: CASSYSRGGPYEQYF. The CDR3 nucleotides are TGTGCCAGCAGTTACTCGAGGGGGGGCCCCTACGAGCAGTACTTC.

CDR3 nucleotide sequence: TGCAGCGTTGGGGACGGTGCCACTGAAGCTTTCTTT. Residues: CSVGDGATEAFF. The rearrangement links TRBV29-1 to TRBJ1-1; D is perhaps TRBD1 (5 bases). The V end lost 4 bases, the J end lost 4 bases, and 10 bases lay between the germline ends. The CDR3 is made up of 12 amino acids. The germline CDR1 and CDR2 sequences are SQVTM and ANQGSEA.

The chain joins TRBV2 to TRBJ2-1; D not resolved. This CDR3 contains 11 residues. Per the germline V gene, CDR1 is SNHLY and CDR2 is FYNNEI. V lost 8 bases, J lost 7 bases, and 9 bases lay in between. The CDR3 sequence is CASAGFNEQFF. CDR3 bases: TGTGCCAGCGCCGGCTTTAATGAGCAGTTCTTC.

V gene TRBV11-2 combines with J gene TRBJ2-7; perhaps TRBD1 as D (8 bases). The germline gives CDR1 SGHAT, CDR2 FQNNGV. There are 15 residues in the CDR3. Trimming removed 6 bases from V and 3 bases from J, with 18 bases in between. The CDR3 DNA reads as TGTGCCAGCAGACGGAGCGGGACAGGACGCTACGAGCAGTACTTC. Residues: CASRRSGTGRYEQYF.

The chain has TRBV19 and TRBJ2-3; TRBD1 might be the D (6 bases). Germline V gene sequence: CDR1 LNHDA, CDR2 SQIVND (reference sequence). The germline V and J ends were trimmed by 3 bases and 2 bases, with 9 bases remaining between them. The CDR3 runs 14 residues. DNA of the CDR3: TGTGCCAGTAGTATTAGGGGGAACACAGATACGCAGTATTTT. Translating it yields CASSIRGNTDTQYF.

This chain's CDR3 is CASSQLPGTGAGEKLFF. CDR3 nucleotide sequence: TGCGCCAGCAGCCAACTACCCGGGACAGGGGCGGGTGAAAAACTGTTTTTT. V gene TRBV4-1 combines with J gene TRBJ1-4; 10 nucleotides line up with TRBD1. Germline assignment: CDR1 MGHRA and CDR2 YSYEKL. The CDR3 extends over 17 amino acids. V shed 2 bases and J 7 bases; nucleotides not matched to a gene: 10.

The chain links TRBV9 to TRBJ1-6, with D unclear. The CDR3 is 12 residues long. Trimming took off 4 bases at V and 9 bases at J, with 8 bases between the two ends. CDR1 and CDR2 (germline): SGDLS, YYNGEE. CDR3 sequence: CASSHSGSPLHF. CDR3 coding DNA: TGTGCCAGCAGCCACAGCGGTTCACCCCTCCACTTT.

This chain joins TRBV6-1 and TRBJ2-1; D is perhaps TRBD1 or TRBD2 (6 bases each). Per the germline V gene, CDR1 is MNHNS and CDR2 is SASEGT. The CDR3 sequence is 13 residues long. The V and J ends lost 2 bases and 12 bases respectively, with 14 bases between them. The CDR3 DNA reads TGTGCCAGCAGTGAATGGGAGGAGGGGGGGCAGTTCTTC. Its translation: CASSEWEEGGQFF.

V is TRBV5-1 and J is TRBJ1-3; tentative D call: TRBD1 (5 bases). Trimming pared 5 bases from V and 7 bases from J, leaving 19 bases between. Germline values: CDR1 SGHRS, CDR2 YFSETQ. The CDR3 totals 15 residues. The CDR3 DNA is TGCGCCAGCAGGTCCGGGGGAGATTCGGGGAACACCATATATTTT. Translating it yields CASRSGGDSGNTIYF.